Listed here are 14 T cell receptor beta chains from one sample, sequenced in a study of blood T cell repertoires in COVID-19. TCRdb keeps only in-frame clones here, not all; method: immunoSEQ multiplex PCR. The profile covers approximately 200,000 clones, with approximately 80% appearing a single time and less than 2% taken by the ten largest. Sequenced material: PBMCs or T cells enriched from blood (not recorded which). These receptors were obtained from a man aged 55 to 69 who had recovered from COVID-19.

A word on this clone: A junction boundary mismatches the germline segment, possibly from a read error. The V call is TRBV7-7, the J call TRBJ2-2, with D unclear. Germline V gene sequence: CDR1 SSHAT, CDR2 FNYEAQ (reference sequence). This CDR3 contains 15 residues. The CDR3, as DNA: TGTGCTAGCAGCTTAAACCCAGGGAACACCGGGGAGCTGTTTTTT. This translates into CASSLNPGNTGELFF.

The V call is TRBV13, the J call TRBJ2-7; TRBD1 is a possible D gene (6 bases). Per the germline V gene, CDR1 is PRHDT and CDR2 is FYEKMQ (reference sequence). Trimming cost V 5 bases and J 5 bases, with 16 bases left between them. The CDR3 is 14 residues long. The CDR3 spells CASSQDRRRDEQYF. The CDR3 DNA reads as TGTGCCAGCAGCCAGGACAGACGGCGGGACGAGCAGTACTTC.

The table lists this clone with a count of one. This rearrangement joins TRBV5-8 to TRBJ2-7; 9 positions match TRBD1. Germline V CDR1 and CDR2: SGHTS, YDEGEE. V lost 0 bases, J lost 3 bases, and 7 bases stayed unmatched. The CDR3 is 16 residues long. DNA of the CDR3: TGTGCCAGCAGCTTGGATTTCTGGACAGGGGACTACGAGCAGTACTTC. This translates into CASSLDFWTGDYEQYF.

The chain employs TRBV27 and TRBJ2-7; TRBD1 matches at 8 bases. The CDR3 covers 13 residues. CDR1 and CDR2 (germline): MNHEY, SMNVEV (reference sequence). V dropped 3 bases and J dropped 6; count of bases not matched to a gene: 4. Here the CDR3 reads CASSLNRGSEQYF. In DNA form, the CDR3 reads TGTGCCAGCAGTTTGAACAGGGGGTCCGAGCAGTACTTC.

The rearrangement uses TRBV20-1 and TRBJ2-3, with 8 bases aligning to TRBD2. The V and J ends lost 2 bases and 14 bases, in that order; junction bases with no gene match: 6. The CDR3 consists of 11 residues. The germline gives CDR1 DFQATT, CDR2 SNEGSKA (reference sequence). The CDR3 DNA sequence: TGCAGTGCTAGATACGGGGGGGGCGGGTATTTT. Amino acids: CSARYGGGGYF.

The rearrangement joins TRBV4-3 to TRBJ2-2, with no clear D. Trimming removed 4 bases from V and 0 bases from J, with 12 bases in between. This CDR3 comprises 16 residues. Germline values: CDR1 LGHNA, CDR2 YSLEER. This chain's CDR3 is CASSRTATANTGELFF. CDR3 nucleotides: TGCGCCAGCAGCCGTACAGCAACCGCGAACACCGGGGAGCTGTTTTTT.

The chain uses TRBV4-2 and TRBJ2-5; 12 bases match TRBD2. V was pared by 4 bases and J by 5 bases, with 8 bases of the junction left unmatched. The germline V gene encodes CDR1 LGHNA and CDR2 YNFKEQ. The CDR3 runs to 16 residues. CDR3 loop: CASSRILAGGPETQYF. Written as DNA, the CDR3 is TGTGCCAGCAGCCGGATACTAGCGGGGGGCCCGGAGACCCAGTACTTC.

V and J are TRBV4-3 and TRBJ2-7, with 7 bases aligning to TRBD1. After removal of 5 bases from V and 3 bases from J, the junction contained 7 bases not matched to a gene. Germline V lookup: CDR1 LGHNA, CDR2 YSLEER. The length of the CDR3 is 14 residues. The CDR3 DNA sequence: TGCGCCAGCAGCTCGGACAGGTTCGTCTACGAGCAGTACTTC. This codes for CASSSDRFVYEQYF.

The CDR3 region is CASSLLGYGYTF. The CDR3 bases are TGTGCCAGCAGTTTGCTCGGTTATGGCTACACCTTC. This chain joins TRBV12-3 or TRBV12-4 and TRBJ1-2; D remains unclear. The CDR3 covers 12 residues. Trimming took off 3 bases at V and 5 bases at J, with 7 bases between the two ends.

This clone was seen a few times. The rearrangement joins TRBV11-3 to TRBJ2-1; TRBD1 might be the D (5 bases). This CDR3 has 19 residues. V lost 5 bases, J lost 8 bases, and 31 bases lay in between. The germline V gene has CDR1 SGHNT and CDR2 YENEEA. The CDR3: CASSPRQSKPDGRIDEQFF. The CDR3 DNA sequence: TGTGCCAGCAGCCCCAGACAGTCCAAGCCGGACGGACGGATCGATGAGCAGTTCTTC. The whole variable domain, filled in from reference TRBV11-3 and TRBJ2-1, reads EAGVVQSPRYKIIEKKQPVAFWCNPISGHNTLYWYLQNLGQGPELLIRYENEEAVDDSQLPKDRFSAERLKGVDSTLKIQPAELGDSAVYLCASSPRQSKPDGRIDEQFFGPGTRLTVL.

CDR3 nucleotide sequence: TGTGCCTGGAGTGTGGCGGCAGAAATCTATGGCTACACCTTC. Protein: CAWSVAAEIYGYTF. The gene calls are TRBV30 and TRBJ1-2; D is uncertain. With 0 bases removed from V and 4 bases from J, the gap between germline ends came to 12 bases. The CDR3 sequence is 14 residues long. Germline CDR1 GTSNPN, CDR2 SVGIG (reference sequence).

The V gene is TRBV19, the J gene TRBJ1-5; D not certain. The length of the CDR3 is 13 residues. Germline values: CDR1 LNHDA, CDR2 SQIVND (reference sequence). Trimming left V 6 bases short and J 5 bases short, with 11 bases between. In nucleotides, the CDR3 is TGTGCCAGTAGGCGGGGTGGGGATCAGCCCCAGCATTTT. It encodes CASRRGGDQPQHF.

CDR3 amino acids: CATSRTGGMNTEAFF. The CDR3, as DNA: TGTGCCACCAGTCGGACAGGGGGAATGAACACTGAAGCTTTCTTT. The rearrangement uses TRBV24-1 and TRBJ1-1; 10 bases are a match to TRBD1. With 6 bases clipped from V and 0 bases from J, the junction kept 3 bases outside the gene matches. The CDR3 totals 15 residues. Germline CDR1 reads KGHDR; CDR2 reads SFDVKD.

This sequence joins TRBV6-5 and TRBJ1-2; 9 bases are a match to TRBD1. After removal of 4 bases from V and 8 bases from J, the junction contained 8 bases not matched to a gene. In germline, CDR1 is MNHEY, CDR2 SVGAGI. The length of the CDR3 is 14 residues. The CDR3 reads CASSLTRTGAGYTF. CDR3 DNA: TGTGCCAGCAGTTTGACTCGGACAGGGGCCGGCTACACCTTC.